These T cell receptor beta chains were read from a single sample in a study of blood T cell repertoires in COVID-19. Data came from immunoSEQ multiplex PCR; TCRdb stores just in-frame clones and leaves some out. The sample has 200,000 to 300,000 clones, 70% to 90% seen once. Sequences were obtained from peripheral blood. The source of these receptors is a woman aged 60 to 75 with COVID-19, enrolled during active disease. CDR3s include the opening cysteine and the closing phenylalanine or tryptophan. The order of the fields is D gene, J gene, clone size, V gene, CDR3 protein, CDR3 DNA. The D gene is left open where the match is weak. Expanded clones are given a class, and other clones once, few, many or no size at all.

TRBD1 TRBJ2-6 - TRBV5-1 CASSLGQGSVSGANVLTF TGCGCCAGCAGCCTGGGACAGGGTAGTGTATCTGGGGCCAACGTCCTGACTTTC
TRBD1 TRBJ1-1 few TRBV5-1 CASSIQGRGNTEAFF TGCGCCAGCAGCATACAGGGGCGAGGAAACACTGAAGCTTTCTTT
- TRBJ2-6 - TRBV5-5 CASSWRGSGANVLTF TGTGCCAGCAGCTGGAGAGGCTCTGGGGCCAACGTCCTGACTTTC
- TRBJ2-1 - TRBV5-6 CASSLAQGVSYNEQFF TGTGCCAGCAGCTTAGCTCAGGGCGTCTCCTACAATGAGCAGTTCTTC
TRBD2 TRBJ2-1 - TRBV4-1 CASSQDWGLADSYNEQFF TGCGCCAGCAGCCAAGATTGGGGACTAGCGGACTCCTACAATGAGCAGTTCTTC
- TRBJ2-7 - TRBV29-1 CSVSGSPQGSWEQYF TGCAGCGTCTCAGGGTCCCCACAGGGTTCTTGGGAGCAGTACTTC
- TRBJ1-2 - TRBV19 CAVPGFSGYTF TGTGCCGTCCCGGGGTTCTCTGGCTACACCTTC
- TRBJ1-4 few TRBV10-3 CAISEAAGVNEKLFF TGTGCCATCAGTGAGGCGGCGGGGGTTAATGAAAAACTGTTTTTT
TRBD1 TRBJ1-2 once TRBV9 CASSTTTGGYYGYTF TGTGCCAGCAGCACTACGACAGGGGGGTACTATGGCTACACCTTC
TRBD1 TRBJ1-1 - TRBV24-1 CATSKGGQGKNTEAFF TGTGCCACCAGCAAAGGGGGACAGGGGAAGAACACTGAAGCTTTCTTT
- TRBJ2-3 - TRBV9 CASSVTPSGDTQYF TGTGCCAGCAGCGTAACCCCTTCGGGAGATACGCAGTATTTT
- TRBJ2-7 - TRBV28 CASSQKYEQYF TGTGCCAGCAGTCAAAAATACGAGCAGTACTTC
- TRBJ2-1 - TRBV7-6 CASSGSGGEQFF TGTGCCAGCAGCGGGTCGGGCGGGGAGCAGTTCTTC
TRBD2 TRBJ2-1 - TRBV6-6 CASSYSLTSGSNEQFF TGTGCCAGCAGTTACTCGCTGACTAGCGGGAGCAATGAGCAGTTCTTC
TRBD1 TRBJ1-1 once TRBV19 CASSLRTGTEAFF TGTGCCAGTAGTCTTAGGACAGGGACTGAAGCTTTCTTT
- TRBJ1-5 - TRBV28 CASSPSGGRGQPQHF TGTGCCAGCAGCCCCTCGGGGGGTCGAGGGCAGCCCCAGCATTTT
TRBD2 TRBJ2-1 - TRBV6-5 CASGTSPNNEQFF TGTGCCAGCGGGACTAGCCCTAACAATGAGCAGTTCTTC
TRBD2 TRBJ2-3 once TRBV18 CASSPRLAGGGDTQYF TGTGCCAGCTCACCACGGCTAGCGGGAGGAGGTGATACGCAGTATTTT
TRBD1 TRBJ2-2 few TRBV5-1 CASSPTGAGGELFF TGCGCCAGCAGCCCGACAGGGGCTGGCGGGGAGCTGTTTTTT
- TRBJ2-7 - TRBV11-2 CASSLDSSGRGDEQYF TGTGCCAGCAGCTTAGATAGCTCCGGTCGCGGGGACGAGCAGTACTTC
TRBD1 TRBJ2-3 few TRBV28 CASKRQGTDTQYF TGTGCCAGCAAGCGACAGGGTACAGATACGCAGTATTTT
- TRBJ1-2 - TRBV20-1 CSVRDVGGYTF TGCAGTGTTCGGGATGTTGGGGGCTACACCTTC
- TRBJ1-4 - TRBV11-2 CASSLVAGPLRKLFF TGTGCCAGCAGCTTAGTCGCGGGACCCCTACGGAAACTGTTTTTT
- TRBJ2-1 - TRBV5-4 CASSRLVAHEQFF TGTGCCAGCAGCCGGCTCGTAGCACATGAGCAGTTCTTC
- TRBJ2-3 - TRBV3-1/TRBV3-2 CASSQVRLTQYF TGTGCCAGCAGCCAGGTTAGACTTACGCAGTATTTT
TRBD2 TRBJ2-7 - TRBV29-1 CSVVAGGFYEQYF TGCAGCGTCGTAGCGGGAGGTTTCTACGAGCAGTACTTC
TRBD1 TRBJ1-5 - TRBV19 CASSRGQGRNQPQHF TGTGCCAGTAGTAGGGGACAGGGGCGCAATCAGCCCCAGCATTTT
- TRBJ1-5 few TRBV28 CASSLSPGASNQPQHF TGTGCCAGCAGTTTATCCCCAGGGGCTAGCAATCAGCCCCAGCATTTT
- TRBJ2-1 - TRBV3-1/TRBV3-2 CASSQVLWESYNEQFF TGTGCCAGCAGCCAAGTACTGTGGGAGAGCTACAATGAGCAGTTCTTC
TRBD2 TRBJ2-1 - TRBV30 CAWKTSGGYNEQFF TGTGCCTGGAAGACTAGCGGGGGCTACAATGAGCAGTTCTTC
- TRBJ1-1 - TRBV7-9 CASSPSWGQGTEAFF TGTGCCAGCAGCCCCAGTTGGGGGCAGGGGACTGAAGCTTTCTTT
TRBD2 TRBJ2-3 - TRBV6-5 CASSLAGVGDTQYF TGTGCCAGCAGTTTAGCGGGAGTTGGAGATACGCAGTATTTT
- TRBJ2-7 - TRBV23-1 CASSQSSGAGAEQYF TGCGCCAGCAGTCAATCATCGGGTGCGGGGGCCGAGCAGTACTTC
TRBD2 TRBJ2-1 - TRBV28 CAIGRGRGRAYNEQFF TGTGCCATCGGGCGTGGTCGCGGGAGGGCCTACAATGAGCAGTTCTTC
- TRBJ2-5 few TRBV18 CATGQETQYF TGTGCCACGGGCCAAGAGACCCAGTACTTC
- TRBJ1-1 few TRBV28 CAGERGNGAEAFF TGTGCGGGAGAAAGGGGGAACGGGGCTGAAGCTTTCTTT
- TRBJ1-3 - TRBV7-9 CASSLGQGGGNTIYF TGTGCCAGCAGCTTAGGGCAGGGCGGAGGAAACACCATATATTTT
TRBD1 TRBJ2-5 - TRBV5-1 CASSTISRGETQYF TGCGCCAGCAGCACAATTTCCAGGGGGGAGACCCAGTACTTC
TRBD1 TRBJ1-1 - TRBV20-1 CSAAVQGAAFF TGCAGTGCTGCCGTACAGGGGGCGGCTTTCTTT
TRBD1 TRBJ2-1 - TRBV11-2 CASSLGPGTGPYNEQFF TGTGCCAGCAGCTTAGGCCCCGGGACAGGGCCCTACAATGAGCAGTTCTTC
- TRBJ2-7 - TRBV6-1 CASSEAPGTNYEQYF TGTGCCAGCAGTGAAGCGCCAGGGACAAACTACGAGCAGTACTTC
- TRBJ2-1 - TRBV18 CASSPLSGAYNEQFF TGTGCCAGCTCACCACTTAGCGGAGCTTACAATGAGCAGTTCTTC
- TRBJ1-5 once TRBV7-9 CASSGISAGDSQPQHF TGTGCCAGCAGCGGGATCAGTGCAGGGGATTCTCAGCCCCAGCATTTT
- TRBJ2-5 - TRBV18 CASSPSPGRETQYF TGTGCCAGCTCACCATCCCCAGGGAGGGAGACCCAGTACTTC
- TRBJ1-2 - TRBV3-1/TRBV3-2 CASSHNTLLGARGYTF TGTGCCAGCAGCCACAACACTCTGCTGGGGGCCCGAGGCTACACCTTC
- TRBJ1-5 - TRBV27 CASSLGGQPQHF TGTGCCAGCAGTTTGGGGGGTCAGCCCCAGCATTTT
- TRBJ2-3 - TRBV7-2 CASSQALDTQYF TGTGCCAGCAGCCAAGCTCTAGATACGCAGTATTTT
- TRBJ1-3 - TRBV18 CASSLDRSFSGNTIYF TGTGCCAGCTCACTCGACAGGAGCTTCTCTGGAAACACCATATATTTT
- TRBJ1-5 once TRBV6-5 CATRELINQHF TGTGCCACCCGGGAACTAATAAACCAGCATTTT
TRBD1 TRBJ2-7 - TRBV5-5 CASSLVGGSGTGSHEQYF TGTGCCAGCAGCTTGGTAGGCGGCTCCGGGACAGGGTCCCACGAGCAGTACTTC
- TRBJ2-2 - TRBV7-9 CAASVPPGQINTGELFF TGTGCCGCCTCGGTCCCACCGGGACAAATAAACACCGGGGAGCTGTTTTTT
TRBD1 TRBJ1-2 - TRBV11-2 CASSLAGRGVGYTF TGTGCCAGCAGCTTAGCCGGCAGGGGGGTTGGCTACACCTTC
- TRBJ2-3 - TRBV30 CAWREGSYTDTQYF TGTGCCTGGAGGGAGGGTAGCTACACAGATACGCAGTATTTT
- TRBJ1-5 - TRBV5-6 CASSFLGESNQPQHF TGTGCCAGCAGCTTTCTTGGGGAGAGCAATCAGCCCCAGCATTTT
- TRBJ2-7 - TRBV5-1 CASSLALPPYEQYF TGCGCCAGCAGCTTGGCCCTTCCCCCTTACGAGCAGTACTTC
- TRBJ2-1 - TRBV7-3 CASSLTHIDYNEQFF TGTGCCAGCAGCCTCACCCACATTGACTACAATGAGCAGTTCTTC
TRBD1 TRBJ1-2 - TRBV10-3 CAIRPRGQGTGDGYTF TGTGCCATACGACCCCGAGGACAGGGTACGGGGGATGGCTACACCTTC